Listed below are T cell receptor beta chains from one sample, sequenced in a study of T cell responses to AZD1222 COVID-19 vaccine. Some clones are missing from TCRdb's copy, which holds only in-frame ones; the method was immunoSEQ multiplex PCR. The sample carries roughly 120,000 clones, 85% to 90% recorded once. The source material was peripheral blood, sampled on day 0 of AZD1222 vaccination. The origin of the receptors is an adult in good health. Both conserved end residues are part of each CDR3. Each record gives: D gene, CDR3 length, clone size, V gene, J gene, CDR3 protein, CDR3 DNA. D genes are given only for firm matches. Clone size is given for some rows only: seen once, a few or many times, or a class if the clone is expanded.

NA	15	NA	TRBV7-9	TRBJ1-4	CASSSGTLRGEKLFF	TGTGCCAGCAGCTCCGGGACTCTTAGGGGTGAAAAACTGTTTTTT
TRBD1	15	few	TRBV6-5	TRBJ2-7	CASRPPGQGSYEQYF	TGTGCCAGCAGGCCCCCGGGACAGGGTTCGTACGAGCAGTACTTC
NA	15	NA	TRBV7-6	TRBJ1-4	CASSPRGATNEKLFF	TGTGCCAGCAGCCCCCGAGGAGCAACTAATGAAAAACTGTTTTTT
NA	15	NA	TRBV7-6	TRBJ1-6	CASSYKWGEGSPLHF	TGTGCCAGCAGCTATAAGTGGGGAGAAGGTTCACCCCTCCACTTT
TRBD1	15	NA	TRBV7-9	TRBJ1-3	CASSREGASGNTIYF	TGTGCCAGCAGTCGGGAGGGGGCGTCTGGAAACACCATATATTTT
TRBD2	14	NA	TRBV9	TRBJ2-1	CASSPPGLGNEQFF	TGTGCCAGCAGCCCTCCGGGACTAGGCAATGAGCAGTTCTTC
TRBD1	14	NA	TRBV2	TRBJ1-1	CASHATGTNTEAFF	TGTGCCAGCCATGCGACAGGGACGAACACTGAAGCTTTCTTT
NA	16	NA	TRBV19	TRBJ1-5	CASTYGGGPGDQPQHF	TGTGCCAGTACTTATGGCGGAGGGCCAGGGGATCAGCCCCAGCATTTT
NA	15	NA	TRBV15	TRBJ2-7	CATSREPLGSYEQYF	TGTGCCACCAGCAGAGAACCCCTAGGCTCCTACGAGCAGTACTTC
TRBD1	16	NA	TRBV11-2	TRBJ2-7	CASSLDPGTAVYEQYF	TGTGCCAGCAGCTTAGATCCAGGGACAGCGGTTTACGAGCAGTACTTC
NA	15	few	TRBV12-5	TRBJ2-1	CASAVGQSSYNEQFF	TGTGCTAGTGCCGTAGGGCAGAGTTCCTACAATGAGCAGTTCTTC
TRBD1	18	NA	TRBV4-3	TRBJ2-3	CASSQEGQGAGSTDTQYF	TGCGCCAGCAGCCAAGAGGGACAGGGGGCTGGATCCACAGATACGCAGTATTTT
NA	13	few	TRBV2	TRBJ2-1	CASSENSDNEQFF	TGTGCCAGCAGTGAAAATTCCGACAATGAGCAGTTCTTC
TRBD1	17	NA	TRBV5-1	TRBJ2-3	CASSLLPGTGDSDTQYF	TGCGCCAGCAGCTTACTACCCGGGACAGGGGACTCAGATACGCAGTATTTT
NA	14	NA	TRBV24-1	TRBJ2-3	CATSDPLRPDTQYF	TGTGCCACCAGTGATCCTCTACGCCCGGATACGCAGTATTTT
TRBD1	14	NA	TRBV19	TRBJ1-4	CASSRTGEGEKLFF	TGTGCCAGTAGCCGGACAGGGGAAGGTGAAAAACTGTTTTTT
NA	12	NA	TRBV6-6	TRBJ1-1	CASSYRGAEAFF	TGTGCCAGCAGTTACAGGGGTGCTGAAGCTTTCTTT
TRBD1	15	few	TRBV7-9	TRBJ1-2	CASSKGQVMSSGYTF	TGTGCCAGCAGCAAAGGACAGGTGATGTCGTCTGGCTACACCTTC
NA	15	NA	TRBV5-4	TRBJ2-4	CASSPGGTAKNIQYF	TGTGCCAGCAGCCCCGGTGGGACAGCCAAAAACATTCAGTACTTC
NA	15	NA	TRBV4-3	TRBJ1-2	CASSQDGGWDYGYTF	TGCGCCAGCAGCCAAGATGGAGGGTGGGACTATGGCTACACCTTC
TRBD2	17	NA	TRBV9	TRBJ2-3	CASSVRTSGTSTDTQYF	TGTGCCAGCAGCGTTAGGACTAGCGGAACTAGCACAGATACGCAGTATTTT
NA	15	NA	TRBV7-2	TRBJ2-1	CASSPWGNSYNEQFF	TGTGCCAGCAGCCCTTGGGGGAATTCCTACAATGAGCAGTTCTTC
NA	14	NA	TRBV29-1	TRBJ1-1	CSVEPRTVNTEAFF	TGCAGCGTTGAACCTCGGACAGTCAACACTGAAGCTTTCTTT
NA	16	NA	TRBV7-2	TRBJ1-4	CASSLVGRGTNEKLFF	TGTGCCAGCAGCTTAGTGGGCAGGGGAACTAATGAAAAACTGTTTTTT
TRBD1	14	NA	TRBV2	TRBJ1-5	CASSEGTGYQPQHF	TGTGCCAGCAGTGAAGGGACAGGTTATCAGCCCCAGCATTTT
TRBD2	15	NA	TRBV10-3	TRBJ2-1	CAISQLAGDGNEQFF	TGTGCCATCTCACAATTAGCGGGAGACGGGAATGAGCAGTTCTTC
TRBD1	12	NA	TRBV19	TRBJ2-7	CASRTTGYEQYF	TGTGCCAGCCGAACGACAGGGTACGAGCAGTACTTC
NA	20	NA	TRBV11-3	TRBJ2-6	CASSLDRRFRTYSGANVLTF	TGTGCCAGCAGCTTAGATCGGAGGTTTAGAACATACTCTGGGGCCAACGTCCTGACTTTC
TRBD1	14	NA	TRBV6-5	TRBJ1-4	CASSPGTANEKLFF	TGTGCCAGCAGTCCCGGGACAGCGAATGAAAAACTGTTTTTT
TRBD1	13	NA	TRBV9	TRBJ2-3	CASSKQGADTQYF	TGTGCCAGCAGCAAACAGGGGGCAGATACGCAGTATTTT
NA	13	NA	TRBV19	TRBJ1-1	CASSQGVGTEAFF	TGTGCCAGTAGTCAGGGCGTGGGAACTGAAGCTTTCTTT
NA	15	NA	TRBV18	TRBJ2-1	CASSPGLSSYNEQFF	TGTGCCAGCTCACCGGGACTTAGCTCCTACAATGAGCAGTTCTTC
TRBD1	15	NA	TRBV18	TRBJ1-1	CASSPMTGANTEAFF	TGTGCCAGCTCACCTATGACAGGGGCGAACACTGAAGCTTTCTTT